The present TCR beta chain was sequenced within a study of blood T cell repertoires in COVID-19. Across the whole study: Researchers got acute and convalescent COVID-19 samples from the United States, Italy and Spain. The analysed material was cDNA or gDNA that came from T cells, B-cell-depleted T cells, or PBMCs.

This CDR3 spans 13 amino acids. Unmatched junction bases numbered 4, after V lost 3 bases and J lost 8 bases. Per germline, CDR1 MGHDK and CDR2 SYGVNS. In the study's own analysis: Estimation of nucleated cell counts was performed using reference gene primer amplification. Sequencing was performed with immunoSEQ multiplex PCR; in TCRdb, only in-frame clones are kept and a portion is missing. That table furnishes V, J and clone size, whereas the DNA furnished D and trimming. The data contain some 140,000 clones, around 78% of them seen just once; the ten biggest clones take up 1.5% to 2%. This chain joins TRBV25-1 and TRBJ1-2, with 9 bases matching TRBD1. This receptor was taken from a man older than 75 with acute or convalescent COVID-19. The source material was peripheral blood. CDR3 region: CASSEGQGRGYTF. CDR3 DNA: TGTGCCAGCAGTGAGGGACAGGGCCGAGGCTACACCTTC.